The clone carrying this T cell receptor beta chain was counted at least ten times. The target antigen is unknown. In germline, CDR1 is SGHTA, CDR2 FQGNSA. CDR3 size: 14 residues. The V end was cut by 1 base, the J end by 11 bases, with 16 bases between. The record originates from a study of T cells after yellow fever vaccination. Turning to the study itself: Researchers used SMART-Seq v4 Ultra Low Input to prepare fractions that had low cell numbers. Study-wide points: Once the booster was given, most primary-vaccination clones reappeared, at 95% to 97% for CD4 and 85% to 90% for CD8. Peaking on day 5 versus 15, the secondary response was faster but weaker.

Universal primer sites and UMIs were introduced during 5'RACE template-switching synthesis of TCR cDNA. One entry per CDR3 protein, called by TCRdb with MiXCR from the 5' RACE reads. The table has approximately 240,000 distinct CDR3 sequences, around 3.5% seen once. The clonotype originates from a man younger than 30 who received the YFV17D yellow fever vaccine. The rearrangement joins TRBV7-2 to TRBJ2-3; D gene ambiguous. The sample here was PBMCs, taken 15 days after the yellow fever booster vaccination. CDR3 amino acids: CASSLGASPSMQYF. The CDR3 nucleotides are TGTGCCAGCAGCTTAGGAGCTAGTCCCTCCATGCAGTATTTT.